The 27 T cell receptor beta chains below were found in one sample sequenced in a study of OX40 agonist ivuxolimab in advanced cancers. Produced via immunoSEQ multiplex PCR; TCRdb's table is partial and in-frame only. The sample records roughly 66,000 clones, roughly 80% being singletons. The sequencing here drew on CD4+ or CD8+ T cells sorted from blood, taken in a trial of the OX40 agonist ivuxolimab. These TCRs come from an adult with an advanced solid tumor such as melanoma, head and neck, liver or kidney cancer.

The rearrangement joins TRBV5-1 to TRBJ1-1, with TRBD1 identical over 10 bases. The CDR3 length is 15 residues. V dropped 1 base and J dropped 8; count of bases not matched to a gene: 8. Germline CDR1 SGHRS, CDR2 YFSETQ. CDR3 nucleotide sequence: TGCGCCAGCAGCTTGCCCCCGGGACAGGGGCTGGAAGCTTTCTTT. It is translated as CASSLPPGQGLEAFF. The full variable domain, with the rest looked up from reference TRBV5-1 and TRBJ1-1, is KAGVTQTPRYLIKTRGQQVTLSCSPISGHRSVSWYQQTPGQGLQFLFEYFSETQRNKGNFPGRFSGRQFSNSRSEMNVSTLELGDSALYLCASSLPPGQGLEAFFGQGTRLTVV.

This sequence joins TRBV9 and TRBJ1-2, with a possible D match to TRBD1 (6 bases). Germline CDR1 SGDLS, CDR2 YYNGEE. This CDR3 spans 15 amino acids. Trimming removed 0 bases from V and 4 bases from J, with 13 bases in between. The CDR3 sequence is CASSVDSTGFYGYTF. DNA of the CDR3: TGTGCCAGCAGCGTAGATAGTACAGGGTTCTATGGCTACACCTTC.

V usage is TRBV5-4 and J usage is TRBJ1-2, with D tentatively TRBD1 (5 bases). The germline gives CDR1 SGHNT, CDR2 YYREEE (reference sequence). The germline V and J ends were trimmed by 4 bases and 3 bases, with 13 bases remaining between them. This CDR3 comprises 14 residues. CDR3 loop: CASSPEWGDYGYTF. The DNA for the CDR3 is TGTGCCAGCAGCCCCGAGTGGGGGGACTATGGCTACACCTTC.

This rearrangement joins TRBV6-1 to TRBJ2-5; D is unresolved. V lost 4 bases and J lost 4, with 4 bases in between. The CDR3 covers 11 residues. CDR1 is MNHNS, CDR2 SASEGT, per germline. This CDR3 reads CASSAGETQYF. The CDR3 DNA sequence: TGTGCCAGCAGTGCTGGAGAGACCCAGTACTTC.

This sequence joins TRBV9 and TRBJ2-5; 8 bases fit TRBD2. The CDR3 runs to 16 residues. V gave up 0 bases and J gave up 3 bases; unmatched junction bases: 7. Germline V gene lookup returns CDR1 SGDLS and CDR2 YYNGEE. CDR3 protein: CASSVAVGLGKETQYF. The CDR3 DNA sequence: TGTGCCAGCAGCGTAGCCGTGGGACTAGGGAAAGAGACCCAGTACTTC.

V usage is TRBV10-1 and J usage is TRBJ2-7; D is possibly TRBD1 (6 bases). V was shortened by 4 bases and J by 6 bases, with 19 bases between the two germline ends. The CDR3 sequence is 15 residues long. Germline lookup yields CDR1 WNHNN and CDR2 SYGVQD (reference sequence). As DNA, the CDR3 is TGCGCCAGCAGTGTCACAGGGCTGATGGGATCCGAGCAGTACTTC. Its translation: CASSVTGLMGSEQYF.

The V call is TRBV6-1, the J call TRBJ2-7; D tentatively fits TRBD1 or TRBD2 (5 bases each). Trimming shortened V by 1 base and J by 5 bases, and 15 bases separated the two germline ends. CDR1 is MNHNS and CDR2 is SASEGT in the germline V gene. This CDR3 is 15 amino acids long. The CDR3 DNA reads TGTGCCAGCAGTGAAGGGGACCGATCCCACCACGAGCAGTACTTC. Protein product: CASSEGDRSHHEQYF.

The chain joins TRBV11-3 to TRBJ2-7; no firm D call. Germline assignment: CDR1 SGHNT and CDR2 YENEEA. This CDR3 region has 13 residues. Trimming stripped 5 bases from V and 7 bases from J, with 15 bases between. Here the CDR3 DNA reads TGTGCCAGCAGCCTCCCCGGAACGGCGGAGCAGTACTTC. Residues: CASSLPGTAEQYF. Looking up the rest from reference TRBV11-3 and TRBJ2-7 gives the full variable domain: EAGVVQSPRYKIIEKKQPVAFWCNPISGHNTLYWYLQNLGQGPELLIRYENEEAVDDSQLPKDRFSAERLKGVDSTLKIQPAELGDSAVYLCASSLPGTAEQYFGPGTRLTVT.

This chain uses TRBV7-9 with TRBJ2-7; 8 nucleotides match TRBD1. The germline CDR1 and CDR2 sequences are SEHNR and FQNEAQ (reference sequence). Losses at the gene ends were 5 bases for V and 5 bases for J; bases not matched to a gene: 8. The CDR3 extends over 14 amino acids. The CDR3 region is CASSERTGKDEQYF. As DNA, the CDR3 is TGTGCCAGCAGCGAGAGGACAGGGAAAGACGAGCAGTACTTC.

The chain couples TRBV7-8 to TRBJ1-1, with 7 bases lining up with TRBD1. There are 15 residues in the CDR3. Germline V gene sequence: CDR1 SGHVS, CDR2 FQNEAQ. The V segment lost 3 bases and the J segment 0 bases; nucleotides outside the gene matches: 4. The CDR3 is CASSFRTGMNTEAFF. DNA of the CDR3: TGTGCCAGCAGCTTTCGGACAGGTATGAACACTGAAGCTTTCTTT.

With regard to this clone: The sample carries other DNA sequences with the same CDR3. V usage is TRBV4-1 and J usage is TRBJ2-5, with no clear D. With 0 bases removed from V and 2 bases from J, the gap between germline ends came to 10 bases. Germline V lookup: CDR1 MGHRA, CDR2 YSYEKL. CDR3 length: 15 residues. CDR3 sequence: CASSQDPEDQETQYF. The CDR3 DNA follows: TGCGCCAGCAGCCAAGATCCTGAGGATCAAGAGACCCAGTACTTC.

This chain links TRBV6-5 with TRBJ1-1; D unclear. V gave up 6 bases and J gave up 2 bases, with 4 bases separating them. Germline V gene lookup returns CDR1 MNHEY and CDR2 SVGAGI. The CDR3 loop spans 11 amino acids. This CDR3 is CASSRNTEAFF. CDR3 nucleotides: TGTGCCAGCAGCCGAAACACTGAAGCTTTCTTT.

The V gene is TRBV9, the J gene TRBJ1-5; 8 nucleotides align to TRBD1. Germline V CDR1 and CDR2: SGDLS, YYNGEE. This CDR3 contains 16 residues. V was pared by 3 bases and J by 6 bases, with 11 bases of the junction left unmatched. CDR3: CASSAGGPGGFQPQHF. DNA of the CDR3: TGTGCCAGCAGCGCCGGGGGACCAGGGGGCTTTCAGCCCCAGCATTTT.

The V call is TRBV5-5, the J call TRBJ2-2; D call uncertain. The germline CDR1 and CDR2 sequences are SGHKS and YYEKEE (reference sequence). The V and J ends lost 0 bases and 2 bases respectively, with 5 bases between them. There are 14 residues in the CDR3. The CDR3 DNA is TGTGCCAGCAGCTTGGGTCACAACACCGGGGAGCTGTTTTTT. Protein sequence: CASSLGHNTGELFF. Based on the CDR3 plus reference TRBV5-5 and TRBJ2-2, the full variable domain is DAGVTQSPTHLIKTRGQQVTLRCSPISGHKSVSWYQQVLGQGPQFIFQYYEKEERGRGNFPDRFSARQFPNYSSELNVNALLLGDSALYLCASSLGHNTGELFFGEGSRLTVL.

The chain couples TRBV7-8 to TRBJ1-2; 9 bases match TRBD1. Germline V gives CDR1 SGHVS, CDR2 FQNEAQ. The CDR3 has 14 residues. Germline trimming cut 5 bases from V and 8 bases from J; bases unmatched to any gene: 9. CDR3 sequence: CASSIRTGEGGYTF. In DNA form, the CDR3 reads TGTGCCAGCAGCATCAGGACAGGGGAGGGCGGCTACACCTTC.

The chain employs TRBV5-1 and TRBJ2-3; maybe TRBD2 (5 bases). Trimming stripped 5 bases from V and 3 bases from J, with 16 bases between. This CDR3 has 15 residues. CDR1 is SGHRS and CDR2 is YFSETQ in the germline V gene. In DNA form, the CDR3 reads TGCGCCAGCAGTTTTACCGGACTGGTGACAGATACGCAGTATTTT. It translates to CASSFTGLVTDTQYF. Full variable domain (missing parts from reference TRBV5-1 and TRBJ2-3): KAGVTQTPRYLIKTRGQQVTLSCSPISGHRSVSWYQQTPGQGLQFLFEYFSETQRNKGNFPGRFSGRQFSNSRSEMNVSTLELGDSALYLCASSFTGLVTDTQYFGPGTRLTVL.

V and J are TRBV7-2 and TRBJ1-4; 7 bases are shared with TRBD1. Germline assignment: CDR1 SGHTA and CDR2 FQGNSA. V shed 2 bases and J 5 bases; nucleotides not matched to a gene: 8. The CDR3 runs 16 residues. The CDR3 spells CASSLPRGPSNEKLFF. CDR3 DNA: TGTGCCAGCAGCTTACCTAGGGGGCCGAGCAATGAAAAACTGTTTTTT.

The V call is TRBV9, the J call TRBJ2-1, with D hard to call. The germline V gene encodes CDR1 SGDLS and CDR2 YYNGEE. The CDR3 runs to 15 residues. V was cut by 0 bases and J by 4 bases, with 11 bases left in between. The DNA for the CDR3 is TGTGCCAGCAGCGTAGCCTCGACTTTATACAATGAGCAGTTCTTC. Translation gives CASSVASTLYNEQFF.

This rearrangement joins TRBV4-1 to TRBJ2-3, with TRBD2 matching 9 bases. The CDR3 sequence is 18 residues long. CDR1 is MGHRA and CDR2 is YSYEKL in the germline V gene. Germline trimming cut 4 bases from V and 0 bases from J; bases unmatched to any gene: 11. The CDR3 here is CASSPTRGGGVSTDTQYF. In nucleotides, the CDR3 is TGCGCCAGCAGCCCCACCCGGGGCGGGGGGGTTAGCACAGATACGCAGTATTTT.

V usage is TRBV7-2 and J usage is TRBJ1-2; 7 nucleotides line up with TRBD1. Germline assignment: CDR1 SGHTA and CDR2 FQGNSA. After removal of 2 bases from V and 4 bases from J, the junction contained 10 bases not matched to a gene. The length of the CDR3 is 16 residues. CDR3 sequence (DNA): TGTGCCAGCAGCTTAAAAACCGGGACAGCCATCTATGGCTACACCTTC. It is translated as CASSLKTGTAIYGYTF.

This clone ranks as medium-sized. This rearrangement joins TRBV2 to TRBJ1-6; the D is unclear. V lost 4 bases and J 6 bases, leaving 10 bases between the germline ends. The CDR3 is 14 amino acids. CDR1 and CDR2 from the germline V gene are SNHLY and FYNNEI. As DNA, the CDR3 is TGTGCCAGCAGTGGGGCCCTCCTTAATTCACCCCTCCACTTT. Translated: CASSGALLNSPLHF.

The chain employs TRBV4-1 and TRBJ2-3; D unclear. Per germline, CDR1 MGHRA and CDR2 YSYEKL. The V end was cut by 4 bases, the J end by 0 bases, with 8 bases between. The CDR3 contains 14 residues. DNA of the CDR3: TGCGCCAGCAGCCCCGGCCCCAGCACAGATACGCAGTATTTT. This codes for CASSPGPSTDTQYF.

V gene TRBV6-6 combines with J gene TRBJ1-2; 8 bases are shared with TRBD1. The J segment lost 4 bases and the V segment lost 6 bases, leaving 4 bases of the junction unmatched. The CDR3 has 13 amino acids. The germline V gene has CDR1 MNHNY and CDR2 SVGAGI (reference sequence). The CDR3 here is CASRRQGSYGYTF. In DNA form, the CDR3 reads TGTGCCAGCAGGAGACAGGGGTCCTATGGCTACACCTTC.

The V gene is TRBV18, the J gene TRBJ2-7, with 10 bases identical to TRBD1. This CDR3 is built from 15 residues. V dropped 3 bases and J dropped 2; count of bases not matched to a gene: 4. Germline assignment: CDR1 KGHSH and CDR2 LQKENI. The CDR3: CASSPGQGTTYEQYF. The CDR3 DNA reads as TGTGCCAGCTCACCGGGACAGGGGACGACCTACGAGCAGTACTTC.

The chain combines TRBV6-1 with TRBJ1-3; 7 bases are shared with TRBD1. The CDR3 is 16 residues long. V dropped 2 bases and J dropped 0; count of bases not matched to a gene: 4. Germline lookup yields CDR1 MNHNS and CDR2 SASEGT. CDR3 in DNA: TGTGCCAGCAGTGAACTGGGACAGCGCTCTGGAAACACCATATATTTT. Translation: CASSELGQRSGNTIYF.

The chain carries TRBV5-1 and TRBJ2-1; D ambiguous. Germline V lookup: CDR1 SGHRS, CDR2 YFSETQ. Trimming removed 0 bases at V and 2 bases at J, with 6 bases between. The CDR3 totals 14 residues. CDR3: CASSLAATYNEQFF. The CDR3 DNA is TGCGCCAGCAGCTTGGCCGCCACCTACAATGAGCAGTTCTTC.

In this sample, this clone turned up a few times. V and J are TRBV27 and TRBJ1-1; D unresolved. Between the trimmed V and J ends, which lost 5 bases and 4 bases, there was a span of 17 bases. This CDR3 is 15 amino acids long. Germline V gene sequence: CDR1 MNHEY, CDR2 SMNVEV (reference sequence). CDR3 region: CASSRGGIAGTEAFF. Here the CDR3 DNA reads TGTGCCAGCAGTCGGGGTGGGATAGCGGGCACTGAAGCTTTCTTT.